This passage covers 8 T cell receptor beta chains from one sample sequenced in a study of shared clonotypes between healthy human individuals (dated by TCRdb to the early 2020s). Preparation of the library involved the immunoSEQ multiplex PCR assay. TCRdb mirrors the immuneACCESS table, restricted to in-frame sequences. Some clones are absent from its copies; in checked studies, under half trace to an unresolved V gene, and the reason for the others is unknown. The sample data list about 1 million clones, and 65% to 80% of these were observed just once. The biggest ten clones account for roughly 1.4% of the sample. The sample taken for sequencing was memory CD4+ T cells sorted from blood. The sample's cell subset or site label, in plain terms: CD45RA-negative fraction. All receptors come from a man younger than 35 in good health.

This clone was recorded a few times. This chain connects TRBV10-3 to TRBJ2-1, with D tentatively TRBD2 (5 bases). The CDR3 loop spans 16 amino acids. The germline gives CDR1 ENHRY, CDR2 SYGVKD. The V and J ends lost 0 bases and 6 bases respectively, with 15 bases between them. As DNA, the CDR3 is TGTGCCATCAGTGAGTCGAGGGTGGTGGGTAGCAATGAGCAGTTCTTC. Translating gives CAISESRVVGSNEQFF.

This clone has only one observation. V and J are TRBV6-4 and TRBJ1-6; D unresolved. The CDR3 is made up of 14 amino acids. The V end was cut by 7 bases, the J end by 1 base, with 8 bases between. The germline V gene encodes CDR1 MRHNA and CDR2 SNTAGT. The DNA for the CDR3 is TGTGCCAGCAACCAGCGTTCCTATAATTCACCCCTCCACTTT. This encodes CASNQRSYNSPLHF.

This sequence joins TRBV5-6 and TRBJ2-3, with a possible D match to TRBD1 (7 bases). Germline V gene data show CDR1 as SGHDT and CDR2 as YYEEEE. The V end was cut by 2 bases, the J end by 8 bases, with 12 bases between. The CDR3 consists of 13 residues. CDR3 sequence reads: CASSFSGGGTQYF. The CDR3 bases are TGTGCCAGCAGCTTTTCAGGGGGAGGTACGCAGTATTTT.

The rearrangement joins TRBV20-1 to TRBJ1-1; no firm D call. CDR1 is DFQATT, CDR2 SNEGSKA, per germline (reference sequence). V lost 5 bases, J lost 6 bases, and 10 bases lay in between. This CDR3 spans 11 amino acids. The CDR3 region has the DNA TGCAGTGCTCCCACCAACGCTGAAGCTTTCTTT. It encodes CSAPTNAEAFF.

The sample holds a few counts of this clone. CDR3 sequence (DNA): TGTGCCAGCAGCCAAGCGACTGAAGCTTTCTTT. It translates to CASSQATEAFF. The chain joins TRBV14 to TRBJ1-1; D remains ambiguous. V lost 1 base and J 5 bases, leaving 2 bases between the germline ends. The CDR3 has 11 amino acids. Per the germline V gene, CDR1 is SGHDN and CDR2 is FVKESK. The full variable domain, with the rest looked up from reference TRBV14 and TRBJ1-1, is EAGVTQFPSHSVIEKGQTVTLRCDPISGHDNLYWYRRVMGKEIKFLLHFVKESKQDESGMPNNRFLAERTGGTYSTLKVQPAELEDSGVYFCASSQATEAFFGQGTRLTVV.

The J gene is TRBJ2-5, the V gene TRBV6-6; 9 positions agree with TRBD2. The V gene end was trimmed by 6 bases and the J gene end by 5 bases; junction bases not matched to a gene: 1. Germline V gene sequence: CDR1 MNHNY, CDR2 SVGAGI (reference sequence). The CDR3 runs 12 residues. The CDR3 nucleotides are TGTGCCAGCAGGAGCGGGGGGGAGACCCAGTACTTC. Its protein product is CASRSGGETQYF.

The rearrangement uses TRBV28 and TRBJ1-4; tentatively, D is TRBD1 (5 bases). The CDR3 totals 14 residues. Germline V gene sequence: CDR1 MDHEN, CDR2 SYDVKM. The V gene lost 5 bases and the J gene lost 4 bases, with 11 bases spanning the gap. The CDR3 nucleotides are TGTGCCAGCAGTGTACAGGAAATTAATGAAAAACTGTTTTTT. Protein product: CASSVQEINEKLFF.

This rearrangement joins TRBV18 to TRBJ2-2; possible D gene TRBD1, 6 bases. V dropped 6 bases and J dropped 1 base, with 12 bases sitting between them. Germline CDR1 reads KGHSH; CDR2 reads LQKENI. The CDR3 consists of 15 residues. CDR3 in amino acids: CASSPSQGNTGELFF. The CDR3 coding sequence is TGTGCCAGCTCCCCCTCACAGGGGAACACCGGGGAGCTGTTTTTT.